This TCR beta chain was identified in a study of T cell responses to AZD1222 COVID-19 vaccine. Study-level results: The sample set comprised mostly white British donors with more females, and clonal diversity was possibly underestimated. At 160-218 and 743-854, vaccine-associated CD4 TCRs were dominant, and they spanned spike.

About this clone: Its antigen remains unknown.

The length of the CDR3 is 15 residues. The germline V gene has CDR1 SGHRS and CDR2 YFSETQ. J gave up 2 bases and V 4 bases, and 8 bases lay outside the gene matches. Measured with immunoSEQ multiplex PCR; TCRdb has only the in-frame clones, and not every one. The table has 110,000 or so clones, roughly 90% seen once. The TCR was taken from an adult in good health. The sequencing here drew on peripheral blood, taken on day 0 of AZD1222 vaccination. This chain uses TRBV5-1 with TRBJ2-7; 8 bases agree with TRBD2. CDR3 nucleotides: TGCGCCAGCAGCACCGGACTAGCAGATCCCTACGAGCAGTACTTC. Its protein is CASSTGLADPYEQYF.